Each of the 22 T cell receptor beta chains below was sequenced from the same sample in a study of control samples from healthy donors and cancer patients. The protocol was immunoSEQ multiplex PCR, while the TCRdb copy is restricted to in-frame clones and leaves out a portion. This table holds about 15,000 clones, 87% found once. Material: PBMCs. The receptors originated from a woman aged 70-85 years with colorectal cancer.

This clone was seen more than once but under ten times. The chain carries TRBV14 and TRBJ2-3, with D maybe TRBD1 (6 bases). V was pared by 0 bases and J by 1 base, with 14 bases between. CDR1 and CDR2 from the germline V gene are SGHDN and FVKESK. The CDR3 sequence is 17 residues long. The CDR3 loop is CASSQDRSRGRTDTQYF. In DNA, the CDR3 is TGTGCCAGCAGCCAAGATAGAAGCAGGGGCCGCACAGATACGCAGTATTTT.

V and J are TRBV7-8 and TRBJ2-7, with 10 bases aligning to TRBD2. Germline trimming cut 3 bases from V and 2 bases from J; bases unmatched to any gene: 7. Per the germline V gene, CDR1 is SGHVS and CDR2 is FQNEAQ. The CDR3 totals 16 residues. In nucleotides, the CDR3 is TGTGCCAGCAGCTTGGTAGCGGGAGGTCTTGCCTACGAGCAGTACTTC. Its translation is CASSLVAGGLAYEQYF.

The chain uses TRBV11-2 and TRBJ2-2; TRBD2 aligns across 10 bases. The trim removed 7 bases at V and 4 bases at J, leaving 6 bases unmatched. This CDR3 is built from 15 residues. The germline V gene encodes CDR1 SGHAT and CDR2 FQNNGV. The CDR3 reads CASTPLAGTTGELFF. The CDR3 region has the DNA TGTGCCAGCACCCCACTAGCGGGAACCACCGGGGAGCTGTTTTTT. The entire variable domain, with the rest obtained from reference TRBV11-2 and TRBJ2-2, is as follows: EAGVAQSPRYKIIEKRQSVAFWCNPISGHATLYWYQQILGQGPKLLIQFQNNGVVDDSQLPKDRFSAERLKGVDSTLKIQPAKLEDSAVYLCASTPLAGTTGELFFGEGSRLTVL.

This clone was recorded once. The chain combines TRBV18 with TRBJ2-5, with 11 bases identical to TRBD2. This CDR3 is 15 amino acids long. Germline V gene lookup returns CDR1 KGHSH and CDR2 LQKENI. J lost 5 bases, V lost 3 bases, and 5 bases had no gene match. The chain's CDR3 is CASSPSGRALETQYF. The CDR3 bases are TGTGCCAGCTCACCTAGCGGGAGGGCCTTGGAGACCCAGTACTTC.

The CDR3 region is CASSIGRGAETQYF. CDR3 in DNA: TGTGCCAGCAGCATCGGGCGGGGGGCGGAGACCCAGTACTTC. The J gene is TRBJ2-5, the V gene TRBV6-5; 8 nucleotides match TRBD2. Germline trimming cut 6 bases from V and 5 bases from J; bases unmatched to any gene: 8. This CDR3 has 14 residues. CDR1 is MNHEY, CDR2 SVGAGI, per germline.

The J gene is TRBJ2-5, the V gene TRBV7-2; TRBD2 agrees at 12 bases. This CDR3 spans 16 amino acids. V lost 4 bases and J lost 7; bases outside the gene matches: 10. Germline CDR1 reads SGHTA; CDR2 reads FQGNSA. The CDR3 is CASSSRLAGAGGTQYF. The CDR3 bases are TGTGCCAGCAGCTCCCGACTAGCGGGGGCCGGGGGGACCCAGTACTTC.

The chain uses TRBV5-6 and TRBJ1-3; D gene uncertain. CDR1 and CDR2 from the germline V gene are SGHDT and YYEEEE. There are 13 residues in the CDR3. Deletions cut 0 bases from V and 4 bases from J, with 5 bases between. The CDR3 region is CASSLGGGNTIYF. CDR3 nucleotides: TGTGCCAGCAGCTTGGGCGGAGGAAACACCATATATTTT. The full variable domain, completed using reference TRBV5-6 and TRBJ1-3, is DAGVTQSPTHLIKTRGQQVTLRCSPKSGHDTVSWYQQALGQGPQFIFQYYEEEERQRGNFPDRFSGHQFPNYSSELNVNALLLGDSALYLCASSLGGGNTIYFGEGSWLTVV.

The V call is TRBV27, the J call TRBJ1-1; the match to TRBD1 covers 8 bases. Losses at the gene ends were 8 bases for V and 4 bases for J; bases not matched to a gene: 12. This CDR3 contains 15 residues. The V gene's germline CDR1 is MNHEY and CDR2 SMNVEV (reference sequence). The CDR3 coding sequence is TGTGCCAGCCGCCTCCAGGGGGCGCGGGGCACTGAAGCTTTCTTT. Translated, it gives CASRLQGARGTEAFF.

This clone is categorized as large (0.1 to 1%). V usage is TRBV4-3 and J usage is TRBJ2-1, with D unclear. The CDR3 contains 13 residues. The ends were cut back, 4 bases at V and 7 bases at J, with 11 bases in the middle. The germline gives CDR1 LGHNA, CDR2 YSLEER. The CDR3 sequence: CASSPTRWNEQFF. The CDR3, as DNA: TGCGCCAGCAGCCCGACCCGTTGGAATGAGCAGTTCTTC.

This clone was seen a single time. The genes are TRBV25-1 and TRBJ1-4, with TRBD1 as a possible D gene (5 bases). Trimming removed 5 bases from V and 8 bases from J, with 9 bases in between. CDR3 length equals 12 residues. Germline V gives CDR1 MGHDK, CDR2 SYGVNS. CDR3 bases: TGTGCCAGCAGTTACCCAGGGGAAAAACTGTTTTTT. It specifies CASSYPGEKLFF.

The V call is TRBV29-1, the J call TRBJ2-5; either TRBD1 or TRBD2 may supply D (5 bases each). The CDR3 runs 9 residues. CDR1 and CDR2 from the germline V gene are SQVTM and ANQGSEA. DNA of the CDR3: TGCCAAGAGGGGGAGACCCAGTACTTC. Translation: CQEGETQYF. The full variable domain, its missing parts supplied by reference TRBV29-1 and TRBJ2-5, is SAVISQKPSRDICQRGTSLTIQCQVDSQVTMMFWYRQQPGQSLTLIATANQGSEATYESGFVIDKFPISRPNLTFSTLTVSNMSPEDSSIYLCQEGETQYFGPGTRLLVL.

This clone is termed medium-sized. This chain connects TRBV12-3 or TRBV12-4 to TRBJ1-2; TRBD1 might be the D (6 bases). V was clipped by 6 bases and J by 5 bases, with 13 bases between them. This CDR3 spans 13 amino acids. CDR3 sequence reads: CASRDRNLYGYTF. DNA for the CDR3: TGTGCCAGCAGAGACAGGAACTTGTATGGCTACACCTTC.

The rearrangement joins TRBV11-2 to TRBJ1-2; 8 bases are shared with TRBD1. The CDR3 runs 15 residues. Trimming removed 4 bases from V and 1 base from J; junction bases left unmatched: 5. Germline-derived CDR1 and CDR2 are SGHAT and FQNNGV. The CDR3 is CASSSDGQGNYGYTF. CDR3 sequence (DNA): TGTGCCAGCAGCTCTGATGGACAGGGTAACTATGGCTACACCTTC.

The rearrangement joins TRBV9 to TRBJ2-3; D is perhaps TRBD2 (6 bases). The V and J ends lost 4 bases and 2 bases respectively, with 17 bases between them. The germline V gene has CDR1 SGDLS and CDR2 YYNGEE. This CDR3 spans 16 amino acids. The DNA for the CDR3 is TGTGCCAGCAGCCCGGAACTAGCCTGGGACACAGATACGCAGTATTTT. It codes for CASSPELAWDTDTQYF.

The gene calls are TRBV6-5 and TRBJ1-1; D gene uncertain. Germline CDR1 is MNHEY and CDR2 is SVGAGI. The CDR3 runs to 15 residues. Trimming shortened V by 0 bases and J by 1 base, and 9 bases separated the two germline ends. DNA for the CDR3: TGTGCCAGCAGTTACTCGGGAGATCAGAACACTGAAGCTTTCTTT. Its translation is CASSYSGDQNTEAFF.

The chain couples TRBV9 to TRBJ2-3; TRBD2 agrees at 12 bases. Germline V gene data show CDR1 as SGDLS and CDR2 as YYNGEE. The J segment lost 2 bases and the V segment lost 3 bases, leaving 4 bases of the junction unmatched. This CDR3 comprises 16 residues. The CDR3 coding sequence is TGTGCCAGCAGCGCAGGACTAGCGGGGATCACAGATACGCAGTATTTT. Residues: CASSAGLAGITDTQYF.

This clone turned up a few times. The chain recombines TRBV12-3 or TRBV12-4 with TRBJ2-1; D perhaps matches TRBD1 (6 bases). There are 13 residues in the CDR3. V lost 7 bases, J lost 5 bases, and 12 bases lay in between. CDR3 region: CASTTTGNNEQFF. In DNA, the CDR3 is TGTGCCAGCACCACAACAGGGAACAATGAGCAGTTCTTC.

V is TRBV7-9 and J is TRBJ2-2; 10 nucleotides line up with TRBD1. The CDR3 runs to 15 residues. J was trimmed by 4 bases and V by 6 bases; bases with no gene match: 5. Germline loops: CDR1 SEHNR, CDR2 FQNEAQ (reference sequence). The chain's CDR3 is CASSTGTGATGELFF. The CDR3 region has the DNA TGTGCCAGCAGTACCGGGACAGGGGCCACCGGGGAGCTGTTTTTT.

The chain uses TRBV5-6 and TRBJ2-3, with no clear D. CDR1 is SGHDT and CDR2 is YYEEEE in the germline V gene. Trimming took 0 bases from V and 2 from J, leaving 1 base between them. This CDR3 has 12 residues. CDR3 loop: CASSLATDTQYF. CDR3 coding DNA: TGTGCCAGCAGCTTGGCCACAGATACGCAGTATTTT.

This clone was counted once. The chain has TRBV6-1 and TRBJ2-1; D is possibly TRBD1 or TRBD2 (5 bases each). This CDR3 is built from 18 residues. Germline lookup yields CDR1 MNHNS and CDR2 SASEGT. Trimming left V 4 bases short and J 5 bases short, with 24 bases between. In DNA form, the CDR3 reads TGTGCCAGCAGTGTACCCCCCGAGGGGCCACACGAGGACAATGAGCAGTTCTTC. Its translation: CASSVPPEGPHEDNEQFF.

The V and J genes are TRBV7-9 and TRBJ1-4; D gene unclear. The V end lost 2 bases, the J end lost 2 bases, and 3 bases lay between the germline ends. Per germline, CDR1 SEHNR and CDR2 FQNEAQ (reference sequence). This CDR3 is 13 amino acids long. As DNA, the CDR3 is TGTGCCAGCAGCTTACTCACTAATGAAAAACTGTTTTTT. It yields the protein CASSLLTNEKLFF. Using reference TRBV7-9 and TRBJ1-4 for the parts outside the CDR3, the full variable domain is DTGVSQNPRHKITKRGQNVTFRCDPISEHNRLYWYRQTLGQGPEFLTYFQNEAQLEKSRLLSDRFSAERPKGSFSTLEIQRTEQGDSAMYLCASSLLTNEKLFFGSGTQLSVL.

The chain couples TRBV7-2 to TRBJ2-2, with 7 bases fitting TRBD1. The germline V gene encodes CDR1 SGHTA and CDR2 FQGNSA. Germline trimming cut 10 bases from V and 4 bases from J; bases unmatched to any gene: 6. This CDR3 region has 13 residues. The CDR3 region is CANDRAFTGELFF. CDR3 in DNA: TGTGCCAATGACAGGGCGTTCACCGGGGAGCTGTTTTTT.